This T cell receptor beta chain was profiled in a study of metastatic and nonmetastatic thyroid tumors. Study context: Malignant thyroid and benign thyroid patients provided blood and tumor or nodule tissue whose repertoires were compared.

Concerning this clone: Antigen specificity is unknown.

The germline V and J ends were trimmed by 4 bases and 5 bases, with 10 bases remaining between them. Germline V gives CDR1 SGHTA, CDR2 FQGNSA. CDR3 length equals 13 residues. Study-wide findings and caveats: For both blood and tumor, malignant thyroid tumors reportedly showed significantly higher TCR beta diversity than benign nodules did.

Per the original methods: A papillary thyroid cancer distant-metastasis classifier was built from CDR3 differences across clinicopathological groups. Via MiXCR, TCRdb re-called the PCR reads. TCRdb, not the authors, supplied the V and J calls. The table includes around 4,100 clones, about 30% detected once. Prior to thyroid surgery, none of the patients had received any treatment. The V gene is TRBV7-2, the J gene TRBJ2-3; D call uncertain. The clonotype was recovered from a female donor with papillary thyroid cancer or a benign thyroid nodule (not recorded which). Some clones in this sample may be carry-over from other donors' samples. The sample taken for sequencing was adjacent normal tissue. The CDR3 spells CASSSRPRDTQYF. The CDR3, as DNA: TGTGCCAGCAGCTCCCGACCCCGAGATACGCAGTATTTT.